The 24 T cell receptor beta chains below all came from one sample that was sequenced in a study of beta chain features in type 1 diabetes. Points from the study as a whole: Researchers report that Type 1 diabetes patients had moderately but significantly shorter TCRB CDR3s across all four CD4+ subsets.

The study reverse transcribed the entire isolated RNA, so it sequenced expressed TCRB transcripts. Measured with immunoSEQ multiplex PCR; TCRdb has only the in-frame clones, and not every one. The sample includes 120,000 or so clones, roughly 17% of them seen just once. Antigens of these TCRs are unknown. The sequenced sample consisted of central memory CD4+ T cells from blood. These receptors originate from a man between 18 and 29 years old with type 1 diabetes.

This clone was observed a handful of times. The CDR3 bases are TGTGCCAGCAGCTTGTTAGCGGTTAGCTCCTACAATGAGCAGTTCTTC. Its protein product is CASSLLAVSSYNEQFF. V and J are TRBV5-4 and TRBJ2-1, with D possibly TRBD2 on 6 matching bases. Germline V lookup: CDR1 SGHNT, CDR2 YYREEE (reference sequence). The CDR3 loop spans 16 amino acids. Between the trimmed V and J ends, which lost 1 base and 0 bases, there was a span of 11 bases.

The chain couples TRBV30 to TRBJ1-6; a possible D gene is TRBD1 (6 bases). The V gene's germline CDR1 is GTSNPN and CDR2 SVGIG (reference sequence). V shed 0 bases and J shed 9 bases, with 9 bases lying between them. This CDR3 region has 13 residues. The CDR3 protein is CAWSVGATSPLHF. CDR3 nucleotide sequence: TGTGCCTGGAGTGTGGGGGCCACTTCACCCCTCCACTTT. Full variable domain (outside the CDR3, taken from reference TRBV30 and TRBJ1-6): SQTIHQWPATLVQPVGSPLSLECTVEGTSNPNLYWYRQAAGRGLQLLFYSVGIGQISSEVPQNLSASRPQDRQFILSSKKLLLSDSGFYLCAWSVGATSPLHFGNGTRLTVT.

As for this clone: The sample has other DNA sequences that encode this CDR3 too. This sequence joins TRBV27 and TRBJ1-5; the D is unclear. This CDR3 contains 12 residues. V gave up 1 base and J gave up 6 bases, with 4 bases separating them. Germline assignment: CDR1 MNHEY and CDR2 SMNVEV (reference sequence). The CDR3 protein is CASSLLGQPQHF. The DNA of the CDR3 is TGTGCCAGCAGTTTATTAGGTCAGCCCCAGCATTTT.

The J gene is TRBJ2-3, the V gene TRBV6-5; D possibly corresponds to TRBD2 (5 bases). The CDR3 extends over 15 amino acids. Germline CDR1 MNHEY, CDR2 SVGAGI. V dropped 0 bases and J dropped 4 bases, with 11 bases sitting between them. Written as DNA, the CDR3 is TGTGCCAGCAGTTACTCGAATTTGAGGGCAGATACGCAGTATTTT. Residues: CASSYSNLRADTQYF.

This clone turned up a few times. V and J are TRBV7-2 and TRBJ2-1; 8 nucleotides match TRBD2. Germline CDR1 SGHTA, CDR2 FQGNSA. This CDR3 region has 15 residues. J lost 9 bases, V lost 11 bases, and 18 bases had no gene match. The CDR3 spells CALRGVREGMGEQFF. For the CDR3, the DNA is TGTGCCCTACGAGGAGTACGGGAGGGAATGGGTGAGCAGTTCTTC. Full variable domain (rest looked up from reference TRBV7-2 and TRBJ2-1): GAGVSQSPSNKVTEKGKDVELRCDPISGHTALYWYRQSLGQGLEFLIYFQGNSAPDKSGLPSDRFSAERTGGSVSTLTIQRTQQEDSAVYLCALRGVREGMGEQFFGPGTRLTVL.

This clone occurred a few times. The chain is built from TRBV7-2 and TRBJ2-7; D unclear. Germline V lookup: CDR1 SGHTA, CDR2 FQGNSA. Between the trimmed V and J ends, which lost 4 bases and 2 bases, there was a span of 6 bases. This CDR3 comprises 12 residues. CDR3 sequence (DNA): TGTGCCAGCAGCTCCGGACCCTACGAGCAGTACTTC. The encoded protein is CASSSGPYEQYF.

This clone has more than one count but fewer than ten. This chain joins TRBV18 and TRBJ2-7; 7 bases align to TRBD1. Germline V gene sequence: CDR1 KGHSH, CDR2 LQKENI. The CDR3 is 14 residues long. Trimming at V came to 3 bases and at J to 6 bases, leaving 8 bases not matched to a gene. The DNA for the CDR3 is TGTGCCAGCTCACCGTGTGACAGGGAATGCGAGCAGTACTTC. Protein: CASSPCDRECEQYF. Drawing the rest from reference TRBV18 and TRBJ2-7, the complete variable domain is NAGVMQNPRHLVRRRGQEARLRCSPMKGHSHVYWYRQLPEEGLKFMVYLQKENIIDESGMPKERFSAEFPKEGPSILRIQQVVRGDSAAYFCASSPCDRECEQYFGPGTRLTVT.

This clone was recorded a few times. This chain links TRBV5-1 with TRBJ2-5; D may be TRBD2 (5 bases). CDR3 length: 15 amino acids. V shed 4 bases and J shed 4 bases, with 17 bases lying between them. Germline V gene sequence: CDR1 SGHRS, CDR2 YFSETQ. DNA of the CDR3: TGCGCCAGCAGCGACCCGGTTCCTGGAGGAGAGACCCAGTACTTC. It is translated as CASSDPVPGGETQYF. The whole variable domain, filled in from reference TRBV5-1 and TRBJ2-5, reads KAGVTQTPRYLIKTRGQQVTLSCSPISGHRSVSWYQQTPGQGLQFLFEYFSETQRNKGNFPGRFSGRQFSNSRSEMNVSTLELGDSALYLCASSDPVPGGETQYFGPGTRLLVL.

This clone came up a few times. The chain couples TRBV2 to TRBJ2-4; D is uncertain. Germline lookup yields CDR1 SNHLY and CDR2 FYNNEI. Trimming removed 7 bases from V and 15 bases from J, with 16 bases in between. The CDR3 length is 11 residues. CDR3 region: CASKGYSLWYF. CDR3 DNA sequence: TGTGCCAGCAAGGGTTATTCACTATGGTACTTC.

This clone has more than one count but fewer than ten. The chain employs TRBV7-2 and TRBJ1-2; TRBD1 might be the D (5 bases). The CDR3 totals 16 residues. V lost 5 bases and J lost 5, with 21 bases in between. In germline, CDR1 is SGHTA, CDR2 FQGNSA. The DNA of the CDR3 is TGTGCCAGCAGCACCCCTGGGGCAGTTTTAGTTTATGGCTACACCTTC. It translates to CASSTPGAVLVYGYTF.

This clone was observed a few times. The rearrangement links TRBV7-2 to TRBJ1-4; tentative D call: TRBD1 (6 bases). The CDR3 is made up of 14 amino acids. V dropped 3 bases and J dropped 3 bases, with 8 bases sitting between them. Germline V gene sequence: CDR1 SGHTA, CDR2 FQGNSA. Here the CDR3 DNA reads TGTGCCAGCAGCTTCCAGGGGTCTAATGAAAAACTGTTTTTT. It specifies CASSFQGSNEKLFF.

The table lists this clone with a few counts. The CDR3 DNA reads as TGTGCCAGCTCACAGACAGCCTCCACAGATACGCAGTATTTT. Residues: CASSQTASTDTQYF. This chain joins TRBV18 and TRBJ2-3, with D perhaps matching TRBD1 (5 bases). This CDR3 has 14 amino acids. Germline V gene lookup returns CDR1 KGHSH and CDR2 LQKENI. V was pared by 4 bases and J by 2 bases, with 10 bases between.

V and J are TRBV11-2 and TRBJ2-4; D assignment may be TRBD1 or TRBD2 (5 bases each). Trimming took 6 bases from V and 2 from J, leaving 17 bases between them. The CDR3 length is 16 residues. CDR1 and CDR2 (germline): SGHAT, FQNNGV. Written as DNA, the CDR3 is TGTGCCAGCAGTCGGGGCCTCGATATAACCAAAAACATTCAGTACTTC. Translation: CASSRGLDITKNIQYF.

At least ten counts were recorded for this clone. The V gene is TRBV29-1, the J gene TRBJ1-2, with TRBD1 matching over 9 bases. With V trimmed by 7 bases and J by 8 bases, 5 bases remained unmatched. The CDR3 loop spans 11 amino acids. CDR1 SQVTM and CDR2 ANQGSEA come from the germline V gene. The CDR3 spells CSATGGEGYTF. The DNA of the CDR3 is TGCAGCGCAACAGGGGGCGAGGGCTACACCTTC. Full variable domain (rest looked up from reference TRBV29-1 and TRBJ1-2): SAVISQKPSRDICQRGTSLTIQCQVDSQVTMMFWYRQQPGQSLTLIATANQGSEATYESGFVIDKFPISRPNLTFSTLTVSNMSPEDSSIYLCSATGGEGYTFGSGTRLTVV.

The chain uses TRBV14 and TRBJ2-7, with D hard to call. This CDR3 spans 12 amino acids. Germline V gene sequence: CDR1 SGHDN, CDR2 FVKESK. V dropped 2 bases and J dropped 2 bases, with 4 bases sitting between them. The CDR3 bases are TGTGCCAGCAGCCAACTGCCCTACGAGCAGTACTTC. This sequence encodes CASSQLPYEQYF.

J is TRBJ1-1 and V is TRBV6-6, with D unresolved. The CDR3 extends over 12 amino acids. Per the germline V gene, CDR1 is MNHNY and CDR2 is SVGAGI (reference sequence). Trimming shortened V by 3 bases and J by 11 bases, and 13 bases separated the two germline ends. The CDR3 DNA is TGTGCCAGCAGTTATCTCTTGGGGAGGGCTTTCTTT. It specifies CASSYLLGRAFF.

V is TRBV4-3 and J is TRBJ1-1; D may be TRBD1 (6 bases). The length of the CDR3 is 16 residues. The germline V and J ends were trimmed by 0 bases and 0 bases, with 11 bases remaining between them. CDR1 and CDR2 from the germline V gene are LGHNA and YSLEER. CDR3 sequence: CASSQDYGQMNTEAFF. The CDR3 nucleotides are TGCGCCAGCAGCCAAGATTATGGACAGATGAACACTGAAGCTTTCTTT.

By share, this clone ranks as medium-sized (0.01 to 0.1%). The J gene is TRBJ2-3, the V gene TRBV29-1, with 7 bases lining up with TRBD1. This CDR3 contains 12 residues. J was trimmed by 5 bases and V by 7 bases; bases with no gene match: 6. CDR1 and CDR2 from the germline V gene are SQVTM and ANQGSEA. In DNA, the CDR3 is TGCAGCGCGGACAGGCTGCAAGATACGCAGTATTTT. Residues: CSADRLQDTQYF.

CDR3 residues: CSAEPGWGMNTEAFF. As DNA, the CDR3 is TGCAGCGCAGAACCCGGCTGGGGGATGAACACTGAAGCTTTCTTT. This chain links TRBV29-1 with TRBJ1-1, with D tentatively TRBD1 (5 bases). Per germline, CDR1 SQVTM and CDR2 ANQGSEA. CDR3 length equals 15 residues. The V end was cut by 7 bases, the J end by 0 bases, with 18 bases between.

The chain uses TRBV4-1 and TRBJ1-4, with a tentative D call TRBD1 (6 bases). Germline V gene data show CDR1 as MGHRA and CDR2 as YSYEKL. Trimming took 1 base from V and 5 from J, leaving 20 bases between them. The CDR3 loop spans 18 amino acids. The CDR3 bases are TGCGCCAGCAGCCAAGTCAGATTATCGGGGGCTTCAAATGAAAAACTGTTTTTT. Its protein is CASSQVRLSGASNEKLFF.

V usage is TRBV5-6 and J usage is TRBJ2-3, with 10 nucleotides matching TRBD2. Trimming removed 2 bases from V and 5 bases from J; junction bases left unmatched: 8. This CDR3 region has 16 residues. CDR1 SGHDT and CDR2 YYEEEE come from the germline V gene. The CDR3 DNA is TGTGCCAGCAGCTTAGCGGGAGGGCCGATAGGAGATACGCAGTATTTT. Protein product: CASSLAGGPIGDTQYF. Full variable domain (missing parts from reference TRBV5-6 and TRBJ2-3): DAGVTQSPTHLIKTRGQQVTLRCSPKSGHDTVSWYQQALGQGPQFIFQYYEEEERQRGNFPDRFSGHQFPNYSSELNVNALLLGDSALYLCASSLAGGPIGDTQYFGPGTRLTVL.

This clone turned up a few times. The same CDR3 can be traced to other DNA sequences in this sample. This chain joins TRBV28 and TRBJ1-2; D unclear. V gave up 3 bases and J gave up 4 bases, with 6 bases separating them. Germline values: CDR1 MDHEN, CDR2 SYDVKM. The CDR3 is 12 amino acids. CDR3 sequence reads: CASSLRLYGYTF. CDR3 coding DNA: TGTGCCAGCAGTTTGCGACTCTATGGCTACACCTTC.

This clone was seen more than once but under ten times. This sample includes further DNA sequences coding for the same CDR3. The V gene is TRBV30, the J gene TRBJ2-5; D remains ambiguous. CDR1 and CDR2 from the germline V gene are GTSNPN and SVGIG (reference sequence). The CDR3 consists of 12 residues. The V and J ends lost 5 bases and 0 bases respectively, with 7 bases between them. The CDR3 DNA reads TGTGCCTGGCGGCGGTACCAAGAGACCCAGTACTTC. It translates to CAWRRYQETQYF.

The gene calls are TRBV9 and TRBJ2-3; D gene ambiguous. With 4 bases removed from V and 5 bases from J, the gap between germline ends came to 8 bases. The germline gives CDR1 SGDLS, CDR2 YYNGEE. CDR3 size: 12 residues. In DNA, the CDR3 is TGTGCCAGCAGCCCCCAGGTAGATACGCAGTATTTT. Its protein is CASSPQVDTQYF.